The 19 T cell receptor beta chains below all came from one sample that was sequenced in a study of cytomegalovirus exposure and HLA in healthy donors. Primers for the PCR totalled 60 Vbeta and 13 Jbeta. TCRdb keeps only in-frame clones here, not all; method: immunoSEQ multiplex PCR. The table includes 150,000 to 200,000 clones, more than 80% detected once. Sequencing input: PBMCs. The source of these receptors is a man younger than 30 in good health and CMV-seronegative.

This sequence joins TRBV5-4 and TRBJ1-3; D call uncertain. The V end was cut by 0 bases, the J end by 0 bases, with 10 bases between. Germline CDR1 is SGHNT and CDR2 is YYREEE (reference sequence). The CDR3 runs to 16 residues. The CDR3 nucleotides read TGTGCCAGCAGCTTGGGGGGAGGTTCCTCTGGAAACACCATATATTTT. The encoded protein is CASSLGGGSSGNTIYF.

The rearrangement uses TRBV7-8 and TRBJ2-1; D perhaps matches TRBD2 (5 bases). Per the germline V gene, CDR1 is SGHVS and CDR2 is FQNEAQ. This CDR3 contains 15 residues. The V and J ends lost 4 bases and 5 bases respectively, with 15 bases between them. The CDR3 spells CASSSDRDSDNEQFF. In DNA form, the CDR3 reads TGTGCCAGCAGCTCAGACCGGGATTCGGACAATGAGCAGTTCTTC.

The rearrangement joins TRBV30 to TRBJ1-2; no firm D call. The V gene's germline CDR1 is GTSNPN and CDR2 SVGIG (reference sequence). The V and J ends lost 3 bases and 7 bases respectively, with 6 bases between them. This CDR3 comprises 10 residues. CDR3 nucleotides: TGTGCCTGGAGGAGGCGTGGCTACACCTTC. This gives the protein CAWRRRGYTF.

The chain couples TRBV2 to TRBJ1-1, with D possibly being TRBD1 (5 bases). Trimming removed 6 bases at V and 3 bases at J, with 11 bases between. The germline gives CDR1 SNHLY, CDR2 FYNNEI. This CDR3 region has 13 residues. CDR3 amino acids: CASSPGRDTEAFF. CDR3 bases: TGTGCCAGCAGCCCGGGCAGGGACACTGAAGCTTTCTTT.

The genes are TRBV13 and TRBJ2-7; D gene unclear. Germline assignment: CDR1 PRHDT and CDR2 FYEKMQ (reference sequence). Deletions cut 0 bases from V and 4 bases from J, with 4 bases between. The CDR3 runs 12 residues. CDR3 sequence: CASSLGEYEQYF. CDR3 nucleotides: TGTGCCAGCAGCTTAGGCGAGTACGAGCAGTACTTC.

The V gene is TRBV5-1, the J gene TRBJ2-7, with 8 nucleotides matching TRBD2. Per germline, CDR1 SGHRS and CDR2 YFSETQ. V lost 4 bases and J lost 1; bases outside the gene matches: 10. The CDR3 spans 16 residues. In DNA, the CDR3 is TGCGCCAGCAGCCCTGGGGAGCGGGAGACATCCTACGAGCAGTACTTC. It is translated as CASSPGERETSYEQYF.

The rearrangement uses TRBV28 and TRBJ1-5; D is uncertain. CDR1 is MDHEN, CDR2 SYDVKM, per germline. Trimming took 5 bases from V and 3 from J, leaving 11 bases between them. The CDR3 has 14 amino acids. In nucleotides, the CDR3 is TGTGCCAGCAGTGCCGCGGCAGTCAATCAGCCCCAGCATTTT. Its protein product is CASSAAAVNQPQHF.

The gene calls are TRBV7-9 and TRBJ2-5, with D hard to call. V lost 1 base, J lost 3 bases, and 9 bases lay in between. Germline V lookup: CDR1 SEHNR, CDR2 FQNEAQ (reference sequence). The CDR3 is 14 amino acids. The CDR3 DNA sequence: TGTGCCAGCAGCTTAGTAGCCAGAGAAGAGACCCAGTACTTC. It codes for CASSLVAREETQYF.

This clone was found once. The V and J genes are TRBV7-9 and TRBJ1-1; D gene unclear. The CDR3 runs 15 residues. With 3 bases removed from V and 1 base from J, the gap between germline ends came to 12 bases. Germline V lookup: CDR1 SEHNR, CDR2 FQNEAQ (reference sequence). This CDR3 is CASSFFGMRNTEAFF. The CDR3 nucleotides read TGTGCCAGCAGCTTTTTCGGGATGCGGAACACTGAAGCTTTCTTT.

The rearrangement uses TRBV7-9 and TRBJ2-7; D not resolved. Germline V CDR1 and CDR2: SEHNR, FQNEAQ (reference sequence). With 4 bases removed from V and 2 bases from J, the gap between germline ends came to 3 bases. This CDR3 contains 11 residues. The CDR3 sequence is CASSSTYEQYF. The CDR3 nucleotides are TGTGCCAGCAGCTCAACCTACGAGCAGTACTTC. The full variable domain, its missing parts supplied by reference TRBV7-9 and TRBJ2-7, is DTGVSQNPRHKITKRGQNVTFRCDPISEHNRLYWYRQTLGQGPEFLTYFQNEAQLEKSRLLSDRFSAERPKGSFSTLEIQRTEQGDSAMYLCASSSTYEQYFGPGTRLTVT.

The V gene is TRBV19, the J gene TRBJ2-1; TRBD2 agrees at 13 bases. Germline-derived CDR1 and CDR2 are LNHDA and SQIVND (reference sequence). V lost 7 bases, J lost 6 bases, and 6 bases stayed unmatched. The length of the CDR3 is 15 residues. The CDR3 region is CASTILAGGSNEQFF. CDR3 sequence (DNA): TGTGCCAGTACCATACTAGCGGGAGGGAGCAATGAGCAGTTCTTC. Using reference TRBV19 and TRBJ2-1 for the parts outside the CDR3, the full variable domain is DGGITQSPKYLFRKEGQNVTLSCEQNLNHDAMYWYRQDPGQGLRLIYYSQIVNDFQKGDIAEGYSVSREKKESFPLTVTSAQKNPTAFYLCASTILAGGSNEQFFGPGTRLTVL.

DNA of the CDR3: TGTGCCAGCAGTGTCAGGGGGCGCGGAGAGACCCAGTACTTC. Translated: CASSVRGRGETQYF. The chain has TRBV2 and TRBJ2-5, with 8 bases fitting TRBD1. Germline CDR1 and CDR2: SNHLY and FYNNEI. The V gene end was trimmed by 4 bases and the J gene end by 4 bases; junction bases not matched to a gene: 5. The CDR3 runs to 14 residues.

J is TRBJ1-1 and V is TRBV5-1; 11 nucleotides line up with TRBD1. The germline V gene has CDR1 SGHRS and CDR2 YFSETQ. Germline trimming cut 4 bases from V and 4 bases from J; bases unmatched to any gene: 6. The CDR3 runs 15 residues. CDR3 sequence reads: CASSRQGQGGTEAFF. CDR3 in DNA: TGCGCCAGCAGCAGGCAGGGACAGGGGGGCACTGAAGCTTTCTTT.

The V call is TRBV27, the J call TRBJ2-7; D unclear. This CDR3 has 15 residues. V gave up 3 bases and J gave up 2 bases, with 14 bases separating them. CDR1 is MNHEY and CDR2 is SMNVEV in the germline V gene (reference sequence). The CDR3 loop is CASSFLNSWTYEQYF. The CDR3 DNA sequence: TGTGCCAGCAGTTTCCTTAACAGTTGGACCTACGAGCAGTACTTC.

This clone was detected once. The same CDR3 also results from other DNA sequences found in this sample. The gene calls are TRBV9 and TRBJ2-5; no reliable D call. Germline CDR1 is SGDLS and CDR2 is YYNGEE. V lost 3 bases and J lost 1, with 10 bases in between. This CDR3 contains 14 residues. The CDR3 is CASSETQLQETQYF. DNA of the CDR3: TGTGCCAGCAGCGAAACTCAACTCCAAGAGACCCAGTACTTC.

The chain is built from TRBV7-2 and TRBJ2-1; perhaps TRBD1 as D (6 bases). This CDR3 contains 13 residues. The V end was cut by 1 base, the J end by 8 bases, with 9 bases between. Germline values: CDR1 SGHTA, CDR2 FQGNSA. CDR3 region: CASSLVQGDEQFF. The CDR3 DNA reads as TGTGCCAGCAGCTTAGTACAGGGAGATGAGCAGTTCTTC.

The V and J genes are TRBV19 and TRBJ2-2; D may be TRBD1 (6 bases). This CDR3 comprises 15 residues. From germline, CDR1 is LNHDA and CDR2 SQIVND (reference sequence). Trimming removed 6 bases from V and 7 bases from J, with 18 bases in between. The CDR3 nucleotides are TGTGCCAGTAGGCTCACCGGGACACCGAACGGGGAGCTGTTTTTT. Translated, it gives CASRLTGTPNGELFF.

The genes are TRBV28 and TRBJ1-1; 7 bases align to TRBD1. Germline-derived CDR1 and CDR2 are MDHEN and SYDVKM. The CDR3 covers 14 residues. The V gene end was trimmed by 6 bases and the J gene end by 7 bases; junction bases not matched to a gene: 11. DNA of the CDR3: TGTGCCAGCAGCGCATTGACAGGGATTGGTGAAGCTTTCTTT. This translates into CASSALTGIGEAFF. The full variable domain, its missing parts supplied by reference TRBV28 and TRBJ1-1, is DVKVTQSSRYLVKRTGEKVFLECVQDMDHENMFWYRQDPGLGLRLIYFSYDVKMKEKGDIPEGYSVSREKKERFSLILESASTNQTSMYLCASSALTGIGEAFFGQGTRLTVV.

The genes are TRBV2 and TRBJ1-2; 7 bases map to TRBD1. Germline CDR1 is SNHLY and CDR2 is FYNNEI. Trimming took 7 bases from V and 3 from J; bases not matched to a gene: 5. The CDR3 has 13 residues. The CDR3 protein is CASKGQTHYGYTF. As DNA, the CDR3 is TGTGCCAGCAAGGGACAGACACACTATGGCTACACCTTC.